A selection of T cell receptor beta chains follows, all from one sample in a study of human T cells and chemical hapten exposure. MiXCR, applied by TCRdb to the RACE reads, yields one record per CDR3 protein. The sample consists of tens of thousands of distinct CDR3 sequences, about 10% of them appearing once. Specimen: whole blood, collected in connection with sensitization to the hapten diphenylcyclopropenone (DPC). These receptors came from a woman in her twenties or thirties with alopecia areata. Some clones in this sample may be carry-over from other donors' samples. The CDR3 runs from the conserved cysteine through the conserved F or W. D genes are given only for firm matches. Rows give clone size only sometimes, using once, few, many, or a class for an expanded clone.

clone_size,j_call,d_call,v_call,cdr3_aa,cdr3_nt
few,TRBJ1-6,TRBD1,TRBV20-1,CSAKGTVTNSPLHF,TGCAGTGCTAAGGGGACAGTAACTAATTCACCCCTCCACTTT
many,TRBJ2-1,NA,TRBV5-1,CASSLVFGAYAVNEQFF,TGCGCCAGCAGCTTGGTTTTCGGGGCCTACGCGGTGAATGAGCAGTTCTTC
many,TRBJ2-1,NA,TRBV9,CASNGEDAYNEQFF,TGTGCCAGCAACGGGGAGGACGCCTACAATGAGCAGTTCTTC
many,TRBJ1-5,NA,TRBV6-2/TRBV6-3,CASSYMGNQPQHF,TGTGCCAGCAGTTACATGGGGAATCAGCCCCAGCATTTT
many,TRBJ1-5,NA,TRBV6-2/TRBV6-3,CASRDSNNQPQHF,TGTGCCAGCAGAGACAGTAACAATCAGCCCCAGCATTTT
NA,TRBJ2-7,NA,TRBV6-5,CASSYSIEGAYEQYF,TGTGCCAGCAGTTACTCGATCGAAGGAGCCTACGAGCAGTACTTC
many,TRBJ2-1,TRBD2,TRBV10-1,CASSPLPGLEVHEQFF,TGCGCCAGCAGCCCCTTACCGGGACTAGAGGTCCATGAGCAGTTCTTC
NA,TRBJ1-2,TRBD1,TRBV28,CASSFRDREIYGYTF,TGTGCCAGCAGTTTTCGGGACAGGGAGATTTATGGCTACACCTTC
few,TRBJ1-4,TRBD1,TRBV30,CAWSVGYRGRVTANEKLFF,TGTGCCTGGAGTGTAGGCTACAGGGGGCGAGTTACGGCTAATGAAAAACTGTTTTTT
many,TRBJ1-5,NA,TRBV10-3,CAISDRRADSNQPQHF,TGTGCCATCAGTGACCGACGGGCAGATAGCAATCAGCCCCAGCATTTT
many,TRBJ1-2,NA,TRBV5-6,CASSPQRVYGYTF,TGTGCCAGCAGCCCCCAAAGGGTTTATGGCTACACCTTC
NA,TRBJ1-1,NA,TRBV11-1,CASSFSTNTEAFF,TGTGCCAGCAGCTTTTCGACGAACACTGAAGCTTTCTTT
many,TRBJ1-5,NA,TRBV12-3/TRBV12-4,CASSFGAGAQHF,TGTGCCAGCAGTTTCGGGGCTGGAGCCCAGCATTTT
many,TRBJ1-4,NA,TRBV12-3/TRBV12-4,CASSLSGTIRSGEKLFF,TGTGCCAGCAGTTTATCCGGGACAATCAGATCGGGTGAAAAACTGTTTTTT
many,TRBJ1-2,NA,TRBV30,CAWSLWTPVYYGYTF,TGTGCCTGGAGCCTCTGGACACCTGTCTACTATGGCTACACCTTC
many,TRBJ1-6,TRBD1,TRBV4-3,CASSRGTGPDNSPLHF,TGCGCCAGCAGCCGTGGGACAGGGCCGGATAATTCACCCCTCCACTTT
many,TRBJ2-1,NA,TRBV5-1,CASSLGTTYNEQFF,TGCGCCAGCAGCTTGGGGACTACCTACAATGAGCAGTTCTTC
many,TRBJ2-5,TRBD1,TRBV19,CASSTGTEGETQYF,TGTGCCAGTAGTACGGGGACAGAGGGAGAGACCCAGTACTTC
many,TRBJ2-1,TRBD2,TRBV3-1,CASSQGASGGRVYNEQFF,TGTGCCAGCAGCCAAGGGGCTAGCGGGGGCCGCGTGTACAATGAGCAGTTCTTC
many,TRBJ1-6,TRBD1,TRBV3-1,CASSQVGTGVNSPLHF,TGTGCCAGCAGCCAAGTTGGGACAGGGGTTAATTCACCCCTCCACTTT
few,TRBJ2-1,TRBD1,TRBV7-2,CASSTRQGANEQFF,TGTGCCAGCAGCACCCGACAGGGAGCGAATGAGCAGTTCTTC
few,TRBJ2-5,NA,TRBV7-8,CASSLAPGLGQETQYF,TGTGCCAGCAGCTTAGCCCCAGGGCTCGGGCAAGAGACCCAGTACTTC
NA,TRBJ2-3,NA,TRBV6-2/TRBV6-3,CASSHKADTQYF,TGTGCCAGCAGCCACAAGGCAGATACGCAGTATTTT
many,TRBJ2-3,TRBD2,TRBV10-3,CAIMGDGRGRGDTQYF,TGTGCCATCATGGGGGACGGGCGCGGGAGAGGGGATACGCAGTATTTT
few,TRBJ2-4,NA,TRBV20-1,CSGAGQLAKNIQYF,TGCAGTGGAGCGGGACAGCTCGCCAAAAACATTCAGTACTTC
few,TRBJ2-3,NA,TRBV11-2,CASSLHPPVRSSTDTQYF,TGTGCCAGCAGCTTGCACCCGCCCGTCAGGAGTAGCACAGATACGCAGTATTTT
many,TRBJ1-4,NA,TRBV15,CATSRIEGGTNEKLFF,TGTGCCACCAGCAGAATTGAGGGTGGAACTAATGAAAAACTGTTTTTT
few,TRBJ2-1,NA,TRBV5-1,CASSFSIETNEQFF,TGCGCCAGCAGCTTCAGTATAGAGACTAATGAGCAGTTCTTC
many,TRBJ2-3,NA,TRBV5-1,CASSPDYPSTDTQYF,TGCGCCAGCAGCCCTGACTATCCAAGCACAGATACGCAGTATTTT
many,TRBJ1-1,NA,TRBV2,CASSVPGVGYEAFF,TGTGCCAGCAGTGTACCGGGGGTGGGATATGAAGCTTTCTTT
many,TRBJ1-2,TRBD1,TRBV7-9,CASSLPPRTGIGGYTF,TGTGCCAGCAGCCTACCCCCCCGGACAGGGATAGGTGGCTACACCTTC
few,TRBJ2-2,NA,TRBV12-5,CASEAPGNTGELFF,TGTGCTAGCGAAGCTCCCGGGAACACCGGGGAGCTGTTTTTT
many,TRBJ1-4,NA,TRBV11-2,CASSQSRFPNEKLFF,TGTGCCAGCAGCCAGTCCAGGTTCCCTAATGAAAAACTGTTTTTT
many,TRBJ2-1,TRBD2,TRBV11-2,CASSATSGRPHEQFF,TGTGCCAGCAGCGCGACTAGCGGGAGGCCCCATGAGCAGTTCTTC
few,TRBJ2-3,TRBD2,TRBV6-2/TRBV6-3,CASRRRWGLAGADTQYF,TGTGCCAGCAGACGACGCTGGGGACTAGCGGGGGCCGATACGCAGTATTTT
NA,TRBJ2-1,TRBD2,TRBV28,CASSLGLAGVVEFF,TGTGCCAGCAGCTTGGGACTAGCGGGAGTGGTTGAGTTCTTC
NA,TRBJ2-3,NA,TRBV4-2,CASSQESGIADTQYF,TGTGCCAGCAGCCAAGAGAGCGGTATCGCAGATACGCAGTATTTT
many,TRBJ2-1,NA,TRBV29-1,CSVDVFGGNFYNEQFF,TGCAGCGTTGATGTTTTCGGCGGGAACTTTTACAATGAGCAGTTCTTC
medium-sized,TRBJ1-1,NA,TRBV29-1,CSVSFAGLQNTEAFF,TGCAGCGTTTCGTTTGCTGGGCTGCAGAACACTGAAGCTTTCTTT
many,TRBJ1-5,NA,TRBV10-2,CASRARGNQPQHF,TGCGCCAGCAGAGCGAGGGGCAATCAGCCCCAGCATTTT